The 9 T cell receptor beta chains presented below share a single source sample, sequenced in a study of identical twins listed by TCRdb under 2016. Receptor amplification or capture employed 5' RACE. TCRdb names Illumina HiSeq 2000 as the instrument used. Clones were called with MiXCR by TCRdb after fastp trimmed the public reads at Q25, and only in-frame beta chains were retained. Rows with a matching CDR3 protein are joined into one entry that keeps the most common DNA and genes. In this sample the table shows roughly 280,000 distinct CDR3 sequences, nearly 9.5% of which occur a single time. The ten most abundant clones make up about 7.1% of the sample. These data were also filed under a second study, of yellow fever vaccine responses in identical twins.

Sequenced material: CD8+ T cells sorted from blood. The receptor set was obtained from a woman between 18 and 29 years old in good health.

In this sample, this clonotype turned up many times. CDR3 in DNA: TGTGCCAGCACCCCGGAAGGCTCCTACGAGCAGTACTTC. It codes for CASTPEGSYEQYF. J is TRBJ2-7 and V is TRBV2; D is unclear. Between the trimmed V and J ends, which lost 7 bases and 0 bases, there was a span of 10 bases. Germline-derived CDR1 and CDR2 are SNHLY and FYNNEI. The length of the CDR3 is 13 residues.

This chain joins TRBV6-2 or TRBV6-3 and TRBJ2-7, with D perhaps matching TRBD1 (6 bases). V lost 8 bases and J lost 4, with 21 bases in between. This CDR3 has 15 amino acids. Germline V gives CDR1 MNHEY, CDR2 SVGEGT. CDR3 coding DNA: TGTGCCAGCGACAACAGGGTCGCAGATATGTACGAGCAGTACTTC. It encodes CASDNRVADMYEQYF.

This clonotype was seen at least ten times. This chain joins TRBV28 and TRBJ2-7; D remains ambiguous. In germline, CDR1 is MDHEN, CDR2 SYDVKM. The CDR3 covers 11 residues. The ends were cut back, 8 bases at V and 4 bases at J, with 9 bases in the middle. CDR3 in amino acids: CASATSYEQYF. In nucleotides, the CDR3 is TGTGCCAGCGCGACATCTTACGAGCAGTACTTC.

The chain combines TRBV6-2 or TRBV6-3 with TRBJ2-5; D is ambiguous. The CDR3 consists of 13 residues. The V end lost 6 bases, the J end lost 1 base, and 9 bases lay between the germline ends. Looked up from germline, CDR1 is MNHEY and CDR2 is SVGEGT. The CDR3 DNA follows: TGTGCCAGCAGCCTAAAATTCCAAGAGACCCAGTACTTC. Amino acid sequence: CASSLKFQETQYF.

This clonotype appeared many times. The V and J genes are TRBV11-2 and TRBJ1-4; tentatively, D is TRBD1 (6 bases). V was trimmed by 5 bases and J by 8 bases, leaving 18 bases between them. Germline CDR1 is SGHAT and CDR2 is FQNNGV. CDR3 size: 15 residues. The CDR3 sequence: CASSVRGVTDEKLFF. DNA of the CDR3: TGTGCCAGCAGCGTCAGGGGTGTTACGGACGAAAAACTGTTTTTT.

The V gene is TRBV5-6, the J gene TRBJ2-3; D is undetermined. Germline V lookup: CDR1 SGHDT, CDR2 YYEEEE. The CDR3 is made up of 14 amino acids. V was trimmed by 4 bases and J by 2 bases, leaving 11 bases between them. Here the CDR3 DNA reads TGTGCCAGCAGCCTCCTACCCCCCACAGATACGCAGTATTTT. Its protein is CASSLLPPTDTQYF.

This clonotype appeared many times. This chain joins TRBV4-1 and TRBJ2-7, with TRBD2 as a possible D gene (6 bases). Trimming removed 5 bases from V and 0 bases from J, with 11 bases in between. Looked up from germline, CDR1 is MGHRA and CDR2 is YSYEKL. The CDR3 is 14 residues long. Written as DNA, the CDR3 is TGCGCCAGCAGCTATAGCGGAGGCTCCTACGAGCAGTACTTC. Its translation is CASSYSGGSYEQYF.

Many counts were recorded for this clonotype. The rearrangement uses TRBV29-1 and TRBJ2-2, with D possibly being TRBD1 (5 bases). CDR1 SQVTM and CDR2 ANQGSEA come from the germline V gene. The V gene lost 5 bases and the J gene lost 1 base, with 14 bases spanning the gap. This CDR3 spans 15 amino acids. The CDR3 sequence: CSVSLTVGNTGELFF. The DNA for the CDR3 is TGCAGCGTTAGTTTGACAGTGGGGAACACCGGGGAGCTGTTTTTT.

This sequence joins TRBV27 and TRBJ1-1; TRBD1 is a possible D gene (5 bases). Germline assignment: CDR1 MNHEY and CDR2 SMNVEV (reference sequence). The CDR3 covers 13 residues. Trimming shortened V by 2 bases and J by 5 bases, and 9 bases separated the two germline ends. The CDR3 DNA follows: TGTGCCAGCAGTTTACAAGGGGTGACTGAAGCTTTCTTT. Amino acid sequence: CASSLQGVTEAFF.